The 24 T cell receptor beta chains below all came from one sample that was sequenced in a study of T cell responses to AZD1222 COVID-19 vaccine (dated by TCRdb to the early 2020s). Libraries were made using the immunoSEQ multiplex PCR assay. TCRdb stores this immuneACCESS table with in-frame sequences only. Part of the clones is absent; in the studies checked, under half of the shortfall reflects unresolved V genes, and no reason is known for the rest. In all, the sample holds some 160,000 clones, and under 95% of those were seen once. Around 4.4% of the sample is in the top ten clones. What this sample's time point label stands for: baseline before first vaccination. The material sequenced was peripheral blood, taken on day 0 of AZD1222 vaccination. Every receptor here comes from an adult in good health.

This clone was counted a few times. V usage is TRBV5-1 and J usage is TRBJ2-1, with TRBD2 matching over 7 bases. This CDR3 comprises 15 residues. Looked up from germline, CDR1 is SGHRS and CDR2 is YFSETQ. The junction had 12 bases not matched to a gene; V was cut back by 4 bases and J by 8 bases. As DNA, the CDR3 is TGCGCCAGCAGCCTGGGCGGGGGACCTATCCATGAGCAGTTCTTC. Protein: CASSLGGGPIHEQFF.

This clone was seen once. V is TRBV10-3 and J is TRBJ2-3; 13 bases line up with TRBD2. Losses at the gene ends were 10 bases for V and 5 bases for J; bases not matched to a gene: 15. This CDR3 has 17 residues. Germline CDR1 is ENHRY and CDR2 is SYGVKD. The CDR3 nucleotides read TGTGCCACCCGGACTAGCGGGGGCGAAGGCAGGGGAGATACGCAGTATTTT. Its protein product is CATRTSGGEGRGDTQYF.

The CDR3 is CASSYGTVTNEKLFF. DNA of the CDR3: TGTGCCAGCAGCTATGGGACAGTGACTAATGAAAAACTGTTTTTT. The chain is built from TRBV7-2 and TRBJ1-4, with 7 positions matching TRBD1. Looked up from germline, CDR1 is SGHTA and CDR2 is FQGNSA. The CDR3 is made up of 15 amino acids. The V gene end was trimmed by 4 bases and the J gene end by 2 bases; junction bases not matched to a gene: 4.

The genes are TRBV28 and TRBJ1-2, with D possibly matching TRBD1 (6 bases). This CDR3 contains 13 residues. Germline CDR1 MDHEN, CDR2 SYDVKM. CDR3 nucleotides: TGTGCTTCTACGACGGGGGCAGGGAGAGGCTACACCTTC. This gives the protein CASTTGAGRGYTF.

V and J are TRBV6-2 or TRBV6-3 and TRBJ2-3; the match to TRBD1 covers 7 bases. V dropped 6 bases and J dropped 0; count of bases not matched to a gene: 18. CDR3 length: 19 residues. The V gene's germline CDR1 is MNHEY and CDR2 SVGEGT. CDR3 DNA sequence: TGTGCCAGCAGCTATAGCTATGAACCGGGACAGAGTAGCACAGATACGCAGTATTTT. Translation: CASSYSYEPGQSSTDTQYF.

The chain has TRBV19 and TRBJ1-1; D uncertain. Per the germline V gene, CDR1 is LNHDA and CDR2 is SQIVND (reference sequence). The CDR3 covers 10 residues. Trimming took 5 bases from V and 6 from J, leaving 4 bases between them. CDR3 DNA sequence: TGTGCCAGTAGTGGGGCTGAAGCTTTCTTT. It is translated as CASSGAEAFF.

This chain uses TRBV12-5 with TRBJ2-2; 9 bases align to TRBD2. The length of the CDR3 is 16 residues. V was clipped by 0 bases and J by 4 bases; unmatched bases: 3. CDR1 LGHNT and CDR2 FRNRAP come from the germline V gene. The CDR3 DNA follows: TGTGCTAGTGGTTTGGTGGGGACTAGCAGCACCGGGGAGCTGTTTTTT. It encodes CASGLVGTSSTGELFF.

The CDR3 protein is CASSTGRAGRYEQYF. The CDR3 DNA sequence: TGTGCCAGCAGCACGGGGAGGGCTGGCCGATACGAGCAGTACTTC. The V gene is TRBV11-3, the J gene TRBJ2-7; 7 bases map to TRBD2. Germline V gene sequence: CDR1 SGHNT, CDR2 YENEEA. Trimming removed 5 bases from V and 4 bases from J; junction bases left unmatched: 11. The CDR3 extends over 15 amino acids.

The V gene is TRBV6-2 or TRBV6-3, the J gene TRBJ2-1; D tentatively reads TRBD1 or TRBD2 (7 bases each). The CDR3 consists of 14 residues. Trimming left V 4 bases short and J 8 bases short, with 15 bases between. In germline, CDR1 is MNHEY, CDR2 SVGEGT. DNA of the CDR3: TGTGCCAGCAGTTCGGGCAGGGGGGGCGATGAGCAGTTCTTC. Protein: CASSSGRGGDEQFF.

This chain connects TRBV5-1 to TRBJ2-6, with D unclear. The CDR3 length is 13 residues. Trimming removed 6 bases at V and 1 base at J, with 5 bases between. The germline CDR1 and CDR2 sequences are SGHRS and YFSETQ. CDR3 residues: CASTASGANVLTF. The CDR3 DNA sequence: TGCGCCAGCACTGCTTCTGGGGCCAACGTCCTGACTTTC.

CDR3 amino acids: CASSFGAVSTEAFF. As DNA, the CDR3 is TGTGCCAGCAGCTTCGGGGCGGTCAGTACTGAAGCTTTCTTT. The chain carries TRBV11-3 and TRBJ1-1, with a weak D call TRBD1 (5 bases). The CDR3 is made up of 14 amino acids. V shed 3 bases and J shed 5 bases, with 13 bases lying between them. Germline loops: CDR1 SGHNT, CDR2 YENEEA. Looking up the rest from reference TRBV11-3 and TRBJ1-1 gives the full variable domain: EAGVVQSPRYKIIEKKQPVAFWCNPISGHNTLYWYLQNLGQGPELLIRYENEEAVDDSQLPKDRFSAERLKGVDSTLKIQPAELGDSAVYLCASSFGAVSTEAFFGQGTRLTVV.

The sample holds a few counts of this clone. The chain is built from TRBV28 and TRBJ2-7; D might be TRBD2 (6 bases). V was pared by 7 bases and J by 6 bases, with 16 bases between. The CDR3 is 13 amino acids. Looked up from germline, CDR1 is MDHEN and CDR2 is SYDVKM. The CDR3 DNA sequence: TGTGCCAGCACCCCGGGGAGGCGAGGCGAGCAGTACTTC. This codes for CASTPGRRGEQYF.

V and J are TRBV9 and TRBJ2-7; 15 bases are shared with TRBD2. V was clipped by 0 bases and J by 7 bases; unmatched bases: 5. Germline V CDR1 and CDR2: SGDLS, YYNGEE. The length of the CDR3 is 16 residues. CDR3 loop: CASSVEGGTSGGEQYF. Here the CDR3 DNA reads TGTGCCAGCAGCGTAGAAGGGGGGACTAGCGGGGGGGAGCAGTACTTC.

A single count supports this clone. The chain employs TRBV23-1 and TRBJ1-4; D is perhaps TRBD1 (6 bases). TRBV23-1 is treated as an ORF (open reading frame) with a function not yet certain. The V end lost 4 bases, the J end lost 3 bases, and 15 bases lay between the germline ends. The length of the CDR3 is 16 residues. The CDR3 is CASSPITPGANEKLFF. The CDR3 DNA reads TGCGCCAGCAGTCCTATTACCCCAGGGGCTAATGAAAAACTGTTTTTT.

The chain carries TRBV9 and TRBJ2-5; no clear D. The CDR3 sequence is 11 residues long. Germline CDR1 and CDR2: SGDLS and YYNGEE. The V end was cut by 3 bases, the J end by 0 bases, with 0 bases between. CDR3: CASSDQETQYF. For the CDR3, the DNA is TGTGCCAGCAGCGACCAAGAGACCCAGTACTTC.

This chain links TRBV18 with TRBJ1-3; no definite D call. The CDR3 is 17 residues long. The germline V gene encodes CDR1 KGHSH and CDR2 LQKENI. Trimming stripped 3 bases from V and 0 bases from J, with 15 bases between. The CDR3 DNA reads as TGTGCCAGCTCACCCCAGAGATCCCAAAGCTCTGGAAACACCATATATTTT. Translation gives CASSPQRSQSSGNTIYF.

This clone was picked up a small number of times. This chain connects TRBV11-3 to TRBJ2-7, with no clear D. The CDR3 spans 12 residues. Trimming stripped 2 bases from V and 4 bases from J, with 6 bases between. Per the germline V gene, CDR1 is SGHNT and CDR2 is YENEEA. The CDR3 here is CASSLFGYEQYF. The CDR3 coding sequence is TGTGCCAGCAGCTTATTCGGGTACGAGCAGTACTTC.

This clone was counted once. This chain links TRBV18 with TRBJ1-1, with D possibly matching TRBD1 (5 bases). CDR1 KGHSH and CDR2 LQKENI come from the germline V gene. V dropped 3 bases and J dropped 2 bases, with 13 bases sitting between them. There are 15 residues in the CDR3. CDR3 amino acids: CASSPYGAKNTEAFF. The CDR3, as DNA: TGTGCCAGCTCACCGTATGGGGCTAAAAACACTGAAGCTTTCTTT.

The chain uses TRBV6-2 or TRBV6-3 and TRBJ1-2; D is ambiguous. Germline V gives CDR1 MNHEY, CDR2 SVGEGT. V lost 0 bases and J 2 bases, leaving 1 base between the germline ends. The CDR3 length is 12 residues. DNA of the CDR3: TGTGCCAGCAGTTACTCGAACTATGGCTACACCTTC. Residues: CASSYSNYGYTF.

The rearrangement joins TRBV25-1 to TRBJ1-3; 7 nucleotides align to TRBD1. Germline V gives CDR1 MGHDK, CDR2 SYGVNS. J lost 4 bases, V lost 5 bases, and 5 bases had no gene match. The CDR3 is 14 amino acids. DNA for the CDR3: TGTGCCAGCAGTCGGGACAGCCCAGGAAACACCATATATTTT. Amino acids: CASSRDSPGNTIYF. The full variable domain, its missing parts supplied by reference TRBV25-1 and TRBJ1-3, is EADIYQTPRYLVIGTGKKITLECSQTMGHDKMYWYQQDPGMELHLIHYSYGVNSTEKGDLSSESTVSRIRTEHFPLTLESARPSHTSQYLCASSRDSPGNTIYFGEGSWLTVV.

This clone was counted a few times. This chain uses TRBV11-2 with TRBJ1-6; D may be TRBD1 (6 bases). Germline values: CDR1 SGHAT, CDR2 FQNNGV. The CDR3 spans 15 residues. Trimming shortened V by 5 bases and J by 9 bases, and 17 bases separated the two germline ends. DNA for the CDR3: TGTGCCAGCAGCACACTAACAGGGAGGAGTTCACCCCTCCACTTT. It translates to CASSTLTGRSSPLHF. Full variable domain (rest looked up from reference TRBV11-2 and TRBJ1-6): EAGVAQSPRYKIIEKRQSVAFWCNPISGHATLYWYQQILGQGPKLLIQFQNNGVVDDSQLPKDRFSAERLKGVDSTLKIQPAKLEDSAVYLCASSTLTGRSSPLHFGNGTRLTVT.

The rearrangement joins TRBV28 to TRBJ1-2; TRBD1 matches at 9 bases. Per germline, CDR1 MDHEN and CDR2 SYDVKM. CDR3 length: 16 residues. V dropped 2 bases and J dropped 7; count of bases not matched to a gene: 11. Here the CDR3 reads CASSLRSNRGRSGYTF. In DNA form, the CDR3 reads TGTGCCAGCAGTTTACGTAGCAACAGGGGGCGAAGTGGCTACACCTTC.

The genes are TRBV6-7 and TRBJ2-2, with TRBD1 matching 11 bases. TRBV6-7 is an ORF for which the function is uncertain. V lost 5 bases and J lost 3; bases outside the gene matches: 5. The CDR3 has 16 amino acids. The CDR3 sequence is CASSTRTGGHTGELFF. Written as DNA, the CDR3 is TGTGCCAGCAGTACCCGGACAGGGGGCCACACCGGGGAGCTGTTTTTT.

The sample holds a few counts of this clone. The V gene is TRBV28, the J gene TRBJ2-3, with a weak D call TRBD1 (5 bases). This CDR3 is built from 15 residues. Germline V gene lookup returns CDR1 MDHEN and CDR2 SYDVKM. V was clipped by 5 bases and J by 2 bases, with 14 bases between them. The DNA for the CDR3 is TGTGCCAGCAGTGCCCCGACAGCTCTCACAGATACGCAGTATTTT. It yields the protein CASSAPTALTDTQYF. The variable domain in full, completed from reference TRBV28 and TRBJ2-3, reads DVKVTQSSRYLVKRTGEKVFLECVQDMDHENMFWYRQDPGLGLRLIYFSYDVKMKEKGDIPEGYSVSREKKERFSLILESASTNQTSMYLCASSAPTALTDTQYFGPGTRLTVL.